The 29 T cell receptor beta chains below all came from one sample that was sequenced in a study of blood T cells in healthy people across ages. The second PCR ran roughly 7 to 12 cycles with a sample-barcoded 5' primer and J-beta primers. TCRdb re-called the 5' RACE reads with MiXCR, one entry per CDR3 protein. Of 1.5 million to 2 million distinct CDR3 sequences listed, 49% are singletons. Sequenced: blood. Source of these receptors: a woman aged 40 to 50 in good health.

This chain connects TRBV20-1 to TRBJ2-5; 8 bases map to TRBD2. The CDR3 is 14 amino acids. Germline V gene data show CDR1 as DFQATT and CDR2 as SNEGSKA (reference sequence). V lost 1 base and J lost 1; bases outside the gene matches: 2. CDR3 region: CSARGTSSQETQYF. In nucleotides, the CDR3 is TGCAGTGCTAGAGGGACTAGCTCCCAAGAGACCCAGTACTTC.

The J gene is TRBJ2-2, the V gene TRBV7-9; 7 positions agree with TRBD2. With V trimmed by 5 bases and J by 2 bases, 8 bases remained unmatched. CDR3 length: 16 amino acids. Germline V gene data show CDR1 as SEHNR and CDR2 as FQNEAQ (reference sequence). Written as DNA, the CDR3 is TGTGCCAGCAGCCAAACCCCGGGGGGTAACACCGGGGAGCTGTTTTTT. Translation: CASSQTPGGNTGELFF.

This chain links TRBV3-1 with TRBJ2-3; 9 bases are a match to TRBD2. The CDR3 is 16 residues long. The V and J ends lost 0 bases and 5 bases, in that order; junction bases with no gene match: 6. The germline V gene has CDR1 LGHDT and CDR2 YNNKEL (reference sequence). The CDR3 loop is CASSQDLRGGEDTQYF. The CDR3 DNA sequence: TGTGCCAGCAGCCAAGATCTGCGGGGGGGCGAAGATACGCAGTATTTT.

V is TRBV4-1 and J is TRBJ2-3; 10 nucleotides match TRBD2. The CDR3 totals 14 residues. Per germline, CDR1 MGHRA and CDR2 YSYEKL. V shed 8 bases and J 5 bases; nucleotides not matched to a gene: 7. The CDR3 DNA is TGCGCCAGCGCCCCAGCGGGGGGGCTAGATACGCAGTATTTT. This translates into CASAPAGGLDTQYF.

The gene calls are TRBV27 and TRBJ2-7, with 8 bases lining up with TRBD2. Trimming took 2 bases from V and 7 from J; bases not matched to a gene: 10. The CDR3 covers 15 residues. CDR1 MNHEY and CDR2 SMNVEV come from the germline V gene (reference sequence). The CDR3 DNA sequence: TGTGCCAGCAGTTTAAGCGGGGGAACGGGATTTGAGCAGTACTTC. This codes for CASSLSGGTGFEQYF.

The chain recombines TRBV4-1 with TRBJ2-7, with 9 bases identical to TRBD1. From germline, CDR1 is MGHRA and CDR2 YSYEKL. CDR3 size: 19 residues. J was trimmed by 0 bases and V by 3 bases; bases with no gene match: 15. As DNA, the CDR3 is TGCGCCAGCAGCCACGGATTTACAGGGGGCGACTACCCCTCCTACGAGCAGTACTTC. Its translation is CASSHGFTGGDYPSYEQYF.

This clonotype has only one observation. The rearrangement links TRBV6-2 or TRBV6-3 to TRBJ2-1; D not resolved. Germline lookup yields CDR1 MNHEY and CDR2 SVGEGT. This CDR3 region has 16 residues. V was cut by 0 bases and J by 7 bases, with 16 bases left in between. For the CDR3, the DNA is TGTGCCAGCAGTTACTCGAATGGTAGGGCGCGAAATGAGCAGTTCTTC. Protein sequence: CASSYSNGRARNEQFF.

The rearrangement joins TRBV7-8 to TRBJ2-7; D gene uncertain. Germline V lookup: CDR1 SGHVS, CDR2 FQNEAQ. V was trimmed by 1 base and J by 7 bases, leaving 26 bases between them. The CDR3 runs 18 residues. The CDR3 reads CASSLDPPTSSSYNEQYF. The CDR3 DNA follows: TGTGCCAGCAGCTTAGATCCCCCGACGTCAAGCTCCTACAATGAGCAGTACTTC.

The chain is built from TRBV29-1 and TRBJ2-7; a weak D match, TRBD1 (5 bases). V was trimmed by 1 base and J by 0 bases, leaving 16 bases between them. The CDR3 is 16 residues long. CDR1 is SQVTM, CDR2 ANQGSEA, per germline. The CDR3: CSVEGQGLSSSYEQYF. CDR3 DNA: TGCAGCGTTGAAGGTCAGGGCCTATCAAGCTCCTACGAGCAGTACTTC.

The chain joins TRBV10-3 to TRBJ2-5; D tentatively reads TRBD1 or TRBD2 (6 bases each). The J call is doubtful: the DNA matches TRBJ2-1 better. There are 14 residues in the CDR3. Germline CDR1 and CDR2: ENHRY and SYGVKD. CDR3 sequence: CAIRKGGNQETQFF. The DNA of the CDR3 is TGTGCCATCAGGAAAGGGGGGAACCAAGAGACCCAGTTCTTC.

This clonotype was picked up a small number of times. The genes are TRBV4-2 and TRBJ2-7; weak D call: TRBD2 (5 bases). CDR3 length: 13 amino acids. Per the germline V gene, CDR1 is LGHNA and CDR2 is YNFKEQ. V gave up 3 bases and J gave up 4 bases, with 10 bases separating them. The CDR3 reads CASSHQLGYEQYF. CDR3 bases: TGTGCCAGCAGCCATCAACTAGGGTACGAGCAGTACTTC.

This clonotype appeared many times. The genes are TRBV29-1 and TRBJ2-7, with 9 bases aligning to TRBD1. Germline values: CDR1 SQVTM, CDR2 ANQGSEA. This CDR3 has 13 residues. The V segment lost 4 bases and the J segment 3 bases; nucleotides outside the gene matches: 4. Here the CDR3 reads CSVGQGDIYEQYF. The CDR3 DNA follows: TGCAGCGTTGGACAGGGGGATATCTACGAGCAGTACTTC.

This sequence joins TRBV15 and TRBJ2-5, with TRBD2 matching 7 bases. Losses at the gene ends were 4 bases for V and 4 bases for J; bases not matched to a gene: 9. Per germline, CDR1 LNHNV and CDR2 YYDKDF (reference sequence). The CDR3 is 15 residues long. In DNA, the CDR3 is TGTGCCACCAGCACGGGGTCGCTAGCGGCAGAGACCCAGTACTTC. Amino acids: CATSTGSLAAETQYF.

The chain uses TRBV7-2 and TRBJ1-2; 8 nucleotides line up with TRBD1. The CDR3 has 16 amino acids. Germline V CDR1 and CDR2: SGHTA, FQGNSA. The junction had 11 bases not matched to a gene; V was cut back by 1 base and J by 7 bases. As DNA, the CDR3 is TGTGCCAGCAGCTTAGTTTGGACAGGGACCTCAGGTGGCTACACCTTC. It translates to CASSLVWTGTSGGYTF.

The chain couples TRBV9 to TRBJ2-3, with D perhaps matching TRBD1 (6 bases). V lost 6 bases, J lost 4 bases, and 6 bases lay in between. The germline V gene has CDR1 SGDLS and CDR2 YYNGEE. CDR3 size: 11 residues. This CDR3 is CASKGADTQYF. The DNA for the CDR3 is TGTGCCAGCAAGGGGGCAGATACGCAGTATTTT.

Details on this clonotype: Compared with germline, one end of the junction differs, possibly owing to a read error. CDR3 DNA: TGTGCCAGCAGCTTTCCGGGACAGGGCTTCACAGATACGCGGTATTTT. This gives the protein CASSFPGQGFTDTRYF. The chain recombines TRBV7-9 with TRBJ2-3; 9 nucleotides agree with TRBD1. Germline V gives CDR1 SEHNR, CDR2 FQNEAQ (reference sequence). The length of the CDR3 is 16 residues.

The chain employs TRBV20-1 and TRBJ2-4; no firm D call. Germline loops: CDR1 DFQATT, CDR2 SNEGSKA (reference sequence). Trimming removed 2 bases at V and 7 bases at J, with 12 bases between. This CDR3 region has 13 residues. The CDR3 DNA reads as TGCAGTGCTAGAAACGACGGGCCGAACATTCAGTACTTC. This encodes CSARNDGPNIQYF.

This clonotype came up a few times. This chain joins TRBV6-6 and TRBJ1-2; D gene ambiguous. The CDR3 spans 12 residues. The V end lost 3 bases, the J end lost 6 bases, and 8 bases lay between the germline ends. From germline, CDR1 is MNHNY and CDR2 SVGAGI (reference sequence). CDR3 amino acids: CASSYAMDGYTF. In nucleotides, the CDR3 is TGTGCCAGCAGTTATGCTATGGATGGCTACACCTTC.

The genes are TRBV6-5 and TRBJ1-2, with 12 bases lining up with TRBD1. This CDR3 is built from 14 residues. Germline values: CDR1 MNHEY, CDR2 SVGAGI. The J segment lost 8 bases and the V segment lost 7 bases, leaving 8 bases of the junction unmatched. The CDR3 reads CASNMGQGAGGYTF. DNA of the CDR3: TGTGCCAGCAACATGGGACAGGGGGCGGGCGGCTACACCTTC.

This clonotype was seen more than once but under ten times. V usage is TRBV4-1 and J usage is TRBJ2-7, with 7 bases matching TRBD2. This CDR3 has 14 residues. With V trimmed by 3 bases and J by 2 bases, 4 bases remained unmatched. Germline-derived CDR1 and CDR2 are MGHRA and YSYEKL. DNA for the CDR3: TGCGCCAGCAGCCAGGGAGGGTTTCCCTACGAGCAGTACTTC. Translated: CASSQGGFPYEQYF.

This clonotype has just a few counts. The gene calls are TRBV12-3 or TRBV12-4 and TRBJ1-4; a possible D gene is TRBD1 (5 bases). The CDR3 is made up of 13 amino acids. The V end lost 8 bases, the J end lost 6 bases, and 13 bases lay between the germline ends. CDR3 sequence reads: CASRGLRDEKLFF. The CDR3 bases are TGTGCCAGCCGAGGTCTCAGGGATGAAAAACTGTTTTTT.

The V gene is TRBV6-5, the J gene TRBJ2-1; 7 bases are a match to TRBD2. The closer fit of TRBJ2-7 to the DNA end suggests the J call may be wrong. There are 15 residues in the CDR3. Per the germline V gene, CDR1 is MNHEY and CDR2 is SVGAGI. This CDR3 reads CASRRTRDRGNEQYF. CDR3 DNA sequence: TGTGCCAGCAGACGGACTAGGGATCGGGGCAATGAGCAGTACTTC.

The CDR3 nucleotides read TGCAGCGTTCCTCTGTGGGGGGGGACAGATACGCAGTATTTT. Protein product: CSVPLWGGTDTQYF. This chain joins TRBV29-1 and TRBJ2-3; 7 bases are a match to TRBD2. V was clipped by 5 bases and J by 3 bases; unmatched bases: 8. CDR1 is SQVTM and CDR2 is ANQGSEA in the germline V gene. The CDR3 loop spans 14 amino acids.

The chain recombines TRBV28 with TRBJ2-3, with 9 bases lining up with TRBD2. Per germline, CDR1 MDHEN and CDR2 SYDVKM. The CDR3 sequence is 17 residues long. Trimming cost V 3 bases and J 5 bases; bases outside gene matches: 12. This chain's CDR3 is CASSFPLKRGDVDTQYF. The CDR3 DNA reads as TGTGCCAGCAGTTTCCCACTAAAGCGGGGGGATGTAGATACGCAGTATTTT.

The chain has TRBV6-6 and TRBJ2-5, with a possible D match to TRBD1 (5 bases). The germline V gene has CDR1 MNHNY and CDR2 SVGAGI (reference sequence). This CDR3 contains 15 residues. Trimming cost V 2 bases and J 5 bases, with 15 bases left between them. The DNA for the CDR3 is TGTGCCAGCAGTTACGCGACCAGGGTGGGGGAGACCCAGTACTTC. Its protein product is CASSYATRVGETQYF.

This clonotype was found a few times. The chain recombines TRBV7-2 with TRBJ1-2; weak D call: TRBD1 (6 bases). V was pared by 5 bases and J by 4 bases, with 14 bases between. CDR1 SGHTA and CDR2 FQGNSA come from the germline V gene. The CDR3 length is 14 residues. In DNA, the CDR3 is TGTGCCAGCAGCGTAAGGGACACGGCCTATGGCTACACCTTC. Amino acid sequence: CASSVRDTAYGYTF.

CDR3 DNA: TGTGCCAGCAGCAAGACCGGGACAGTTAACACCGGGGAGCTGTTTTTT. Residues: CASSKTGTVNTGELFF. V and J are TRBV11-1 and TRBJ2-2; 7 bases are shared with TRBD1. This CDR3 is built from 16 residues. The germline V gene has CDR1 SGHAT and CDR2 FQDESV (reference sequence). After removal of 5 bases from V and 2 bases from J, the junction contained 8 bases not matched to a gene.

This clonotype was picked up a small number of times. This sequence joins TRBV27 and TRBJ1-2; D call uncertain. The CDR3 totals 11 residues. V shed 8 bases and J shed 4 bases, with 8 bases lying between them. Per the germline V gene, CDR1 is MNHEY and CDR2 is SMNVEV (reference sequence). DNA for the CDR3: TGTGCCAGCTTTTCCCCCTATGGCTACACCTTC. This gives the protein CASFSPYGYTF.

This clonotype was detected a few times. The rearrangement uses TRBV20-1 and TRBJ2-4; possible D gene TRBD2, 6 bases. Germline CDR1 DFQATT, CDR2 SNEGSKA (reference sequence). CDR3 size: 14 residues. CDR3 amino acids: CGLEVGGNKNIQYF. CDR3 bases: TGCGGGCTTGAGGTCGGGGGTAACAAAAACATTCAGTACTTC.